The T cell receptor beta chain under discussion was sequenced for a study of T cell repertoires in cytomegalovirus infection. Study-wide context: From public TCR beta signatures came an indication of both CMV infection and matching HLA type.

Overall study results and limits: Dominant in the ex vivo response were TCR beta clonotypes restricted by HLA-C and specific for CMV.

TCRdb independently ran MiXCR on the reads; one entry per CDR3 protein. The sample includes approximately 700,000 distinct CDR3 sequences, under 40% seen only once; the top ten take about 2.8%. Deletions cut 8 bases from V and 0 bases from J, with 13 bases between. Germline V gives CDR1 MNHEY, CDR2 SVGEGT. This CDR3 is built from 14 residues. Details on this clonotype: Its antigen remains unknown.

Sequencing input: PBMCs. The sequence came from a human donor in good health (CMV status not recorded). Some clones in this sample may be carry-over from other donors' samples. The chain combines TRBV6-2 or TRBV6-3 with TRBJ1-1; D unresolved. CDR3 in DNA: TGTGCCAGCTCGGAAATGAGGGTGAACACTGAAGCTTTCTTT. It translates to CASSEMRVNTEAFF.